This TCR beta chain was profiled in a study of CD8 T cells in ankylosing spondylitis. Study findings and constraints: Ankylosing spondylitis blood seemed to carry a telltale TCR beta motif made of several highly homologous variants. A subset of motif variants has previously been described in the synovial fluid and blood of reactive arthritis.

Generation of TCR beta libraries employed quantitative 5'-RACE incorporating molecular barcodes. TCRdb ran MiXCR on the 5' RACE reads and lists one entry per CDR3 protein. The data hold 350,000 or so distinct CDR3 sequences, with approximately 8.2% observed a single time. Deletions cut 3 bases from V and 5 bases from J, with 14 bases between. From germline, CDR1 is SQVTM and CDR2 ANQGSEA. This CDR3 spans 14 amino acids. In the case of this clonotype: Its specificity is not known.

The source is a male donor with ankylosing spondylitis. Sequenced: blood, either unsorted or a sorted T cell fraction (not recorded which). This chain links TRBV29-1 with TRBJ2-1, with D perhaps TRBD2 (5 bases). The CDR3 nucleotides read TGCAGCGTTGACCGGGTGCGGGCTAACAATGAGCAGTTCTTC. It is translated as CSVDRVRANNEQFF.